The text below deals with one TCR beta chain. Its specificity is not known. TCRdb keeps only in-frame clones here, not all; method: immunoSEQ multiplex PCR. The data contain more than 50,000 clones, more than 70% of them singletons. The sample comes from a study of radiotherapy plus CTLA-4 blockade in lung cancer. Study-wide context: Objective responses occurred in 18% of patients; about 34% had disease control.

The study's findings and limits: An expansion of tumor-derived TCR clones occurred in blood after radiotherapy plus ipilimumab. Increased serum interferon-beta after radiation also reportedly predicted response strongly.

Per germline, CDR1 SGHRS and CDR2 YFSETQ. V dropped 2 bases and J dropped 6 bases, with 18 bases sitting between them. The CDR3 runs to 16 residues. Focal radiation plus CTLA-4 blockade with ipilimumab was administered to patients who had chemo-refractory metastatic non-small-cell lung cancer. The specimen was peripheral blood, collected from a patient treated with radiotherapy plus ipilimumab. V gene TRBV5-1 combines with J gene TRBJ2-1, with D maybe TRBD2 (6 bases). This clonotype was obtained from a human donor with non-small cell lung cancer who had a complete response to radiotherapy plus ipilimumab. CDR3 bases: TGCGCCAGCAGCTTCGGGTACCAGGGAGGTGGCAATGAGCAGTTCTTC. As protein: CASSFGYQGGGNEQFF.